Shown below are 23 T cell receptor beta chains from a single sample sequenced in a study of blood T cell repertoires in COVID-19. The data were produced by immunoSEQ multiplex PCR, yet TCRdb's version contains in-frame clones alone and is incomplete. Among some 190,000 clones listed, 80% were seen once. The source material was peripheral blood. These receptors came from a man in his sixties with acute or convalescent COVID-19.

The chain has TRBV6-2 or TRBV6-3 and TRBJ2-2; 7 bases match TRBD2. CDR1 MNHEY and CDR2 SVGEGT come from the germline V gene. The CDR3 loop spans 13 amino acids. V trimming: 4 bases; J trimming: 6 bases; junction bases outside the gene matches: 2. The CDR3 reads CASSSREAGELFF. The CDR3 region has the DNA TGTGCCAGCAGTTCTCGGGAGGCCGGGGAGCTGTTTTTT.

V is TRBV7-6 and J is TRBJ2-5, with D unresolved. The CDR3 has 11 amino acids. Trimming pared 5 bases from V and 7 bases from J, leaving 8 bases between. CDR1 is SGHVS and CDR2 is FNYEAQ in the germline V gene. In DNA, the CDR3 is TGTGCCAGCAGCCCCTCGGGGACCCAGTACTTC. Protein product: CASSPSGTQYF.

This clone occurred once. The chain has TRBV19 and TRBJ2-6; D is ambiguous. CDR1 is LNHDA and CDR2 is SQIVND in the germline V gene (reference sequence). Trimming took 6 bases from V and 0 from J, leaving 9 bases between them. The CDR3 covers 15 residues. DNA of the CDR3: TGTGCCAGTAGCGGTAACCCCTCTGGGGCCAACGTCCTGACTTTC. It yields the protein CASSGNPSGANVLTF.

As DNA, the CDR3 is TGTGCCAGCTCTCGTAATACCGGGACAGCGACTTGGGGAGTGAAATACGAGCAGTACTTC. It yields the protein CASSRNTGTATWGVKYEQYF. The gene calls are TRBV18 and TRBJ2-7; 7 bases line up with TRBD1. Losses at the gene ends were 6 bases for V and 4 bases for J; bases not matched to a gene: 27. The V gene's germline CDR1 is KGHSH and CDR2 LQKENI. This CDR3 spans 20 amino acids.

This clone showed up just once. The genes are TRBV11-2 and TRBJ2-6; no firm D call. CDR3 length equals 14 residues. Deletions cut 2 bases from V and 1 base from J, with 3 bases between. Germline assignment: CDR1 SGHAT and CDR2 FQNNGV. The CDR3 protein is CASSLLSGANVLTF. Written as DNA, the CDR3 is TGTGCCAGCAGCTTACTATCTGGGGCCAACGTCCTGACTTTC.

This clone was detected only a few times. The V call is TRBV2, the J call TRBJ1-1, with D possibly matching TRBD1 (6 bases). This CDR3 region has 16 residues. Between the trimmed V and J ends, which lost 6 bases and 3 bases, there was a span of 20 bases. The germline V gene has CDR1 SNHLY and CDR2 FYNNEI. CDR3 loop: CASSSERGRLDTEAFF. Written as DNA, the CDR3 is TGTGCCAGCAGCAGTGAAAGGGGGAGATTGGACACTGAAGCTTTCTTT.

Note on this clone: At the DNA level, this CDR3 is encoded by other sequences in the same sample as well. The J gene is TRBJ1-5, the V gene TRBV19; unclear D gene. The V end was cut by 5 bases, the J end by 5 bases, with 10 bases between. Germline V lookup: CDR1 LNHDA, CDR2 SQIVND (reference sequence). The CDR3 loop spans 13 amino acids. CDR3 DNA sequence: TGTGCCAGTAGTGAGACTGGGTATCAGCCCCAGCATTTT. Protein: CASSETGYQPQHF. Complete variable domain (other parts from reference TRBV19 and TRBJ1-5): DGGITQSPKYLFRKEGQNVTLSCEQNLNHDAMYWYRQDPGQGLRLIYYSQIVNDFQKGDIAEGYSVSREKKESFPLTVTSAQKNPTAFYLCASSETGYQPQHFGDGTRLSIL.

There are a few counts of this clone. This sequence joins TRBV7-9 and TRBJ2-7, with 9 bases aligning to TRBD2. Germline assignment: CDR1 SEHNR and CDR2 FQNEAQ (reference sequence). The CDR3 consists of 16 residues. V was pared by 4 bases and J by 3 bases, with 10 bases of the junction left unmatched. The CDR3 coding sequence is TGTGCCAGCAGCTCCCCGCTAGCGGGAATCCACTACGAGCAGTACTTC. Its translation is CASSSPLAGIHYEQYF.

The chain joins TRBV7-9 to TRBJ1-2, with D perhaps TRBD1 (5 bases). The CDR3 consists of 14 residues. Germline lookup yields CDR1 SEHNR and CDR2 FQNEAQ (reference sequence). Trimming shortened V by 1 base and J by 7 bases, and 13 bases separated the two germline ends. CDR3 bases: TGTGCCAGCAGCTTAGAGAGTCTCCAGGGTGGCTACACCTTC. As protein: CASSLESLQGGYTF.

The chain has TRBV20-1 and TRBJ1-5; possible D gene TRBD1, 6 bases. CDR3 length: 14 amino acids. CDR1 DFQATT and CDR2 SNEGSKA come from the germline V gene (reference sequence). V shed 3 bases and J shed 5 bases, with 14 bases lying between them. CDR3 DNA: TGCAGTGCTAGTGGGGGCAGTTTTGATCAGCCCCAGCATTTT. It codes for CSASGGSFDQPQHF.

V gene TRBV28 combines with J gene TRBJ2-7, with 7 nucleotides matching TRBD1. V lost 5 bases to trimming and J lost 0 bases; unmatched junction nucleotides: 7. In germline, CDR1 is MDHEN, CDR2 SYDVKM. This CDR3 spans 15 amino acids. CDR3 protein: CASSPPTGLSYEQYF. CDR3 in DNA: TGTGCCAGCAGTCCCCCGACAGGGCTCTCCTACGAGCAGTACTTC.

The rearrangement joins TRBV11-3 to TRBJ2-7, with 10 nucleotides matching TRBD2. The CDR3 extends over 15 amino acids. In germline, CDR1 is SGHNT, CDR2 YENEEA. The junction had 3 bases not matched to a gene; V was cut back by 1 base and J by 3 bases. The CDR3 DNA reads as TGTGCCAGCAGCTTAGGGGCTAGCGGGGGCTACGAGCAGTACTTC. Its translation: CASSLGASGGYEQYF.

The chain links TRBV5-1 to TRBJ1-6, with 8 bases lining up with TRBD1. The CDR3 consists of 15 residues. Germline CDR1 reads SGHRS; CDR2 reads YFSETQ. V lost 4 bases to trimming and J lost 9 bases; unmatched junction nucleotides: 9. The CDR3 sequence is CASSPTQGGGSPLHF. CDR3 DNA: TGCGCCAGCAGCCCCACACAGGGGGGAGGTTCACCCCTCCACTTT. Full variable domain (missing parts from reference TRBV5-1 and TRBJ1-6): KAGVTQTPRYLIKTRGQQVTLSCSPISGHRSVSWYQQTPGQGLQFLFEYFSETQRNKGNFPGRFSGRQFSNSRSEMNVSTLELGDSALYLCASSPTQGGGSPLHFGNGTRLTVT.

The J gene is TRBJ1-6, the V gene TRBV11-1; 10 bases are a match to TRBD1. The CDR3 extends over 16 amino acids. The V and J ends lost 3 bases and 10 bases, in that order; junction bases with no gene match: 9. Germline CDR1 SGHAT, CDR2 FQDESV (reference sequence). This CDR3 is CASSLTGGSLGSPLHF. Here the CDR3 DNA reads TGTGCCAGCAGCTTGACAGGGGGCTCCCTGGGCTCACCCCTCCACTTT.

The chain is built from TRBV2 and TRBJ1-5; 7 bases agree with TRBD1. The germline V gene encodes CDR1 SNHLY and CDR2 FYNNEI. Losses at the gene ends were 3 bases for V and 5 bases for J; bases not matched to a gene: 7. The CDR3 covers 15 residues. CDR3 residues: CASSEVDRVDQPQHF. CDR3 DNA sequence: TGTGCCAGCAGTGAGGTTGACAGGGTGGATCAGCCCCAGCATTTT.

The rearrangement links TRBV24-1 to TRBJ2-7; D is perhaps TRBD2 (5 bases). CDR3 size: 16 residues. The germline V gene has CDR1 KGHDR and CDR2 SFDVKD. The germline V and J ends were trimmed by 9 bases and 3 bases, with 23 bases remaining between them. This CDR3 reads CATEASLGEGVYEQYF. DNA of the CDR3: TGTGCCACCGAAGCCAGCCTCGGGGAAGGTGTCTACGAGCAGTACTTC.

DNA for the CDR3: TGTGCCACCAGTGACCCTGCAGGGGCAGGGGAGACCCAGTACTTC. Residues: CATSDPAGAGETQYF. This chain uses TRBV24-1 with TRBJ2-5; a possible D gene is TRBD1 (6 bases). CDR1 is KGHDR, CDR2 SFDVKD, per germline. The CDR3 covers 15 residues. With 4 bases removed from V and 5 bases from J, the gap between germline ends came to 16 bases.

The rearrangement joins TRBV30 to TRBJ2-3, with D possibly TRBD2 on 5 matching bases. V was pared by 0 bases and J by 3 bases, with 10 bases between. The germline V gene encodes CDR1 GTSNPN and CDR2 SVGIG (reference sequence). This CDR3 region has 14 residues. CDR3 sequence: CAWSVTGTTDTQYF. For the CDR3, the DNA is TGTGCCTGGAGTGTAACGGGAACAACAGATACGCAGTATTTT.

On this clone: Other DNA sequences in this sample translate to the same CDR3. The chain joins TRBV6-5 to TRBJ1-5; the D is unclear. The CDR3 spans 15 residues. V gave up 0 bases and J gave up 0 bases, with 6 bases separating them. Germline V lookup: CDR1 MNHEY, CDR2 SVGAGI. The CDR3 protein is CASSYSRNSNQPQHF. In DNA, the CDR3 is TGTGCCAGCAGTTACTCCAGAAATAGCAATCAGCCCCAGCATTTT.

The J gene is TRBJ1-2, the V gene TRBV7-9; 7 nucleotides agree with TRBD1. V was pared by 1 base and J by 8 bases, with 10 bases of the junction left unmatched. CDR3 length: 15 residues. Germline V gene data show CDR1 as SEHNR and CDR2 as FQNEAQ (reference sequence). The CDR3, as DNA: TGTGCCAGCAGCTTAGAGGGACAGACCTCTTTGGGCTACACCTTC. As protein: CASSLEGQTSLGYTF.

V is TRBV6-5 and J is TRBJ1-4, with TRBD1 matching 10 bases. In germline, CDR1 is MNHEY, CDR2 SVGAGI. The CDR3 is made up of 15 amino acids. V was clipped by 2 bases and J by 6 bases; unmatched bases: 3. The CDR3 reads CASSYGTGVHEKLFF. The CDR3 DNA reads TGTGCCAGCAGTTACGGGACAGGGGTACATGAAAAACTGTTTTTT.

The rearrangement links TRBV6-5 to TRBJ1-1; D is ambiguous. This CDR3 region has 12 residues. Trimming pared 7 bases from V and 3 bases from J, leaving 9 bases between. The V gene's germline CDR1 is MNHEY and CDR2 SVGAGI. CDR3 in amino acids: CASNGVDTEAFF. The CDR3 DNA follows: TGTGCCAGCAACGGAGTGGACACTGAAGCTTTCTTT.

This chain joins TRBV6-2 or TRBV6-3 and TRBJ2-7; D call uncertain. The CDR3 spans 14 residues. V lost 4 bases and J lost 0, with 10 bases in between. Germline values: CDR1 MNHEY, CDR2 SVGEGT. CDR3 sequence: CASSFNRHSYEQYF. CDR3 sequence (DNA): TGTGCCAGCAGTTTCAATAGACACTCCTACGAGCAGTACTTC.